Described below is a single T cell receptor (beta chain) sequence and its context. Its antigen is not known. The sample comes from a study of cytomegalovirus exposure and HLA in healthy donors. Germline V CDR1 and CDR2: GTSNPN, SVGIG (reference sequence). The trim removed 0 bases at V and 6 bases at J, leaving 5 bases unmatched. The CDR3 spans 13 residues. Sequencing was performed with immunoSEQ multiplex PCR; in TCRdb, only in-frame clones are kept and a portion is missing. The data show 200,000 to 250,000 clones, about 90% seen once. Study-wide results and caveats: While the bulk of TCR sequences proved rare, some public TCRs turned up in many donors. In a later analysis, first-cohort TCR clusters were found to tend to co-occur in the 120 validation repertoires. Around 160 TCR beta chains were listed as cytomegalovirus-associated. Both high specificity and high sensitivity reportedly marked the classifier's diagnosis of cytomegalovirus status.

The specimen sequenced was PBMCs. The clonotype originates from a woman aged 18-29 years in good health and CMV-seronegative. The chain combines TRBV30 with TRBJ2-7, with 7 bases that match TRBD1. The CDR3 nucleotides are TGTGCCTGGAGTGTACGGCCAGGGGGCGAGCAGTACTTC. Protein product: CAWSVRPGGEQYF.